This T cell receptor (beta chain) was sequenced in a study of blood T cell repertoires in COVID-19. Trimming left V 9 bases short and J 4 bases short, with 11 bases between. Germline assignment: CDR1 KGHDR and CDR2 SFDVKD. The length of the CDR3 is 12 residues. In the study's own analysis: Nucleated cell counts were estimated from reference gene primer amplification. Only in-frame clones appear in the TCRdb table, and some are missing; sequencing was by immunoSEQ multiplex PCR. The V and J calls and the clone size are those of that table, but D and trimming were determined from the DNA. The sample has 95,000 to 110,000 clones, 84% seen once.

Sequences were obtained from peripheral blood. This sequence joins TRBV24-1 and TRBJ1-1; D is possibly TRBD1 (5 bases). This clonotype was obtained from a man aged 60 to 69 with acute or convalescent COVID-19. The CDR3 sequence: CATSLGGTEAFF. Here the CDR3 DNA reads TGTGCCACCTCCCTCGGGGGCACTGAAGCTTTCTTT.